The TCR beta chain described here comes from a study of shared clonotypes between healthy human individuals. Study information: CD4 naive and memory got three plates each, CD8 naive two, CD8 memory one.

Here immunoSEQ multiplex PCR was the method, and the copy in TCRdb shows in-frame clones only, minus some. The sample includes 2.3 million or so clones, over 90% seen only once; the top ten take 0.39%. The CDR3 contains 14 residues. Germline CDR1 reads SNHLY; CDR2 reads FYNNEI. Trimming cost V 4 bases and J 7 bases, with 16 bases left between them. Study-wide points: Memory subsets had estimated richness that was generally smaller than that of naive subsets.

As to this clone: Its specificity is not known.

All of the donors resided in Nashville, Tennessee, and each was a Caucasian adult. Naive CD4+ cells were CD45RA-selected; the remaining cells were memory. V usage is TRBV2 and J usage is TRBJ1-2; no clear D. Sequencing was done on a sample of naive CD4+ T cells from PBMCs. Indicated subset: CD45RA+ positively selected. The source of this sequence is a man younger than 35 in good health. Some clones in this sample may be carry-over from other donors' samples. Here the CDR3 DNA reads TGTGCCAGCAGTGGGGGAACTTGGTCGAGTGGCTACACCTTC. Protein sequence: CASSGGTWSSGYTF.